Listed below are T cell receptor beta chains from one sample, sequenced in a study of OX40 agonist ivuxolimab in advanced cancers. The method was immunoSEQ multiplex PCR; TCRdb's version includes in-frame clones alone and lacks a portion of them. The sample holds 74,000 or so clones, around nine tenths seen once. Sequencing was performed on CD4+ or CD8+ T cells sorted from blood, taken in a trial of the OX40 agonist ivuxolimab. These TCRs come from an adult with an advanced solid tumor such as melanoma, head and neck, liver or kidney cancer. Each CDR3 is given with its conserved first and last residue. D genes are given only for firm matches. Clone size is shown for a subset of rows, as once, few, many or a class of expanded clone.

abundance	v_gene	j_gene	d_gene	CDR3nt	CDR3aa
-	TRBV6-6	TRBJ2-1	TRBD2	TGTGCCAGCAGTACCCCTCTAGCGGGGGTGGAGCAGTTCTTC	CASSTPLAGVEQFF
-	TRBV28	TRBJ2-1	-	TGTGCCAGCAGTTTTGACGGGGGCGACAATGAGCAGTTCTTC	CASSFDGGDNEQFF
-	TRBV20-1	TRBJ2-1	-	TGCAGTGCTAACGGGTACAATGAGCAGTTCTTC	CSANGYNEQFF
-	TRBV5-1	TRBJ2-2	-	TGCGCCAGCAGCCTCCCCCCGGGCGGGGAGCTGTTTTTT	CASSLPPGGELFF
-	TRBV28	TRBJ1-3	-	TGTGCCAGCAGTTCCCAGGGGTTGAATGGAAACACCATATATTTT	CASSSQGLNGNTIYF
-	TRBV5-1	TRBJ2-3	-	TGCGCCAGCAGCTCCTCTGGCGGCGCAGATACGCAGTATTTT	CASSSSGGADTQYF
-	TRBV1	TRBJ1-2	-	TGCACCAGCAGCCCGGAACGGGACGGCCGTAACTATGGCTACACCTTC	CTSSPERDGRNYGYTF
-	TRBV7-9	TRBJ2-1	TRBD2	TGTGCCAGCAGCGAACTAGCGGGAGATTCGTTTGAGCAGTTCTTC	CASSELAGDSFEQFF
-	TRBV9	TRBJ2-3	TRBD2	TGTGCCAGCGACGACGGGGGGGCCCGTAGGGATACGCAGTATTTT	CASDDGGARRDTQYF
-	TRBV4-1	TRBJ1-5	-	TGCGCCAGCAGCCAAGAGGGGGGTCAGCCCCAGCATTTT	CASSQEGGQPQHF
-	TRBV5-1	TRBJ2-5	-	TGCGCCAGCAGCACCGGACAGGGACTACAAGAGACCCAGTACTTC	CASSTGQGLQETQYF
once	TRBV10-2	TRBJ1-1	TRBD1	TGCGCCACCAGGGGGGGAGGGAACACTGAAGCTTTCTTT	CATRGGGNTEAFF
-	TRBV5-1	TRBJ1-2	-	TGCGCCAGCAGCTTGCCTTCCCCCAACTATGGCTACACCTTC	CASSLPSPNYGYTF
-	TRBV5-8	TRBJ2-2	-	TGTGCCAGCAGCGGGGGCCTTAACACCGGGGAGCTGTTTTTT	CASSGGLNTGELFF
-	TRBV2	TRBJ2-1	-	TGTGCCAGCAGTGAAAGGGGTGTCGGCTCCTACAATGAGCAGTTCTTC	CASSERGVGSYNEQFF
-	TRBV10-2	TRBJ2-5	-	TGCGCCAGCAGTGCCAGCGAGGAGACCCAGTACTTC	CASSASEETQYF
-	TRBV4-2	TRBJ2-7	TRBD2	TGTGCCAGCAGCCAAGTGGGCGGGAGGTCCTCCTACGAGCAGTACTTC	CASSQVGGRSSYEQYF
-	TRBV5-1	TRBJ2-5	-	TGCGCCAGCAGCCCCGCCCAAGAGACCCAGTACTTC	CASSPAQETQYF
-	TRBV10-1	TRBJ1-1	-	TGCGCCAGCAGTGAGGCTTTATTCGGGGAAGCTTTCTTT	CASSEALFGEAFF
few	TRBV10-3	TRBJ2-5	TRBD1	TGTGCCATCAGTGAGCATCTGACAGGGGATAAAGAGACCCAGTACTTC	CAISEHLTGDKETQYF
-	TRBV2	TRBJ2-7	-	TGTGCCAGCAAAAGGGGTGAGGGAAACGAGCAGTACTTC	CASKRGEGNEQYF
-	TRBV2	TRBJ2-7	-	TGTGCCAGCAAGGTAGCGAAGGGAGTATACGAGCAGTACTTC	CASKVAKGVYEQYF